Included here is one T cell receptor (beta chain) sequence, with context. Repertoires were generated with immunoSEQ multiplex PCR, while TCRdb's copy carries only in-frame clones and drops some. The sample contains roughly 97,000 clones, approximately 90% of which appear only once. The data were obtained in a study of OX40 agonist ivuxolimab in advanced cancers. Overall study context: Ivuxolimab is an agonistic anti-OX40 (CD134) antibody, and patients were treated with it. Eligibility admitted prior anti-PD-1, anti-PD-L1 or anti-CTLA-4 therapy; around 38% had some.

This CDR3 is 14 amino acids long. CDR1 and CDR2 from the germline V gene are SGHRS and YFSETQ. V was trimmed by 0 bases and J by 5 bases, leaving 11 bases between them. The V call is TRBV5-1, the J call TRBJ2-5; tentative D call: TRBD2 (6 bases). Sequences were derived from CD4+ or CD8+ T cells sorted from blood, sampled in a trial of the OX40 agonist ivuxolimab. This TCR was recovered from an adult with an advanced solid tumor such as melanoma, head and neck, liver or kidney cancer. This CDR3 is CASSLGRLAETQYF. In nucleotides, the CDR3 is TGCGCCAGCAGCTTGGGGCGGCTAGCGGAGACCCAGTACTTC.